The 11 T cell receptor beta chains below come from one sample, sequenced in a study of CD8 T cells in ankylosing spondylitis (dated by TCRdb to the late 2010s). Here is what the overall study found, with its caveats: A TCR beta motif of eight highly homologous amino acid variants appeared characteristic of blood from ankylosing spondylitis patients.

The method was 5' RACE. TCRdb records Illumina HiSeq 2500 as the sequencer. TCRdb's own reprocessing of the public reads used fastp at Q25 and MiXCR and kept productive beta chains. Every entry covers one CDR3 protein and lists the most common genes and DNA from its rows. For this sample there are around 140,000 distinct CDR3 sequences; roughly a sixth appear just once. The ten largest account for 30% to 35% of the sample. Antigens of these TCRs are unknown. The sequencing input was blood, either unsorted or a sorted T cell fraction (not recorded which). The receptor source for this set is a male donor with ankylosing spondylitis.

The V gene is TRBV4-3, the J gene TRBJ2-1; 10 nucleotides line up with TRBD2. The ends lost 6 bases at V and 6 bases at J; junction bases unmatched: 8. The CDR3 is 15 amino acids. CDR1 LGHNA and CDR2 YSLEER come from the germline V gene. CDR3 sequence: CASSSTSGITNEQFF. DNA of the CDR3: TGCGCCAGCAGTTCTACTAGCGGGATCACCAATGAGCAGTTCTTC.

The CDR3 protein is CASSLWQGGVTFF. CDR3 in DNA: TGTGCCAGCAGTTTATGGCAGGGCGGGGTAACTTTCTTT. This chain links TRBV27 with TRBJ1-1; D may be TRBD1 (5 bases). Per the germline V gene, CDR1 is MNHEY and CDR2 is SMNVEV (reference sequence). The CDR3 length is 13 residues. V was shortened by 1 base and J by 12 bases, with 15 bases between the two germline ends.

This clonotype was counted between two and nine times. V is TRBV6-1 and J is TRBJ1-6; 7 bases are shared with TRBD1. J was trimmed by 8 bases and V by 5 bases; bases with no gene match: 9. The length of the CDR3 is 15 residues. Germline V gives CDR1 MNHNS, CDR2 SASEGT. CDR3 amino acids: CASSKPGQYDSPLHF. Here the CDR3 DNA reads TGTGCCAGCAGTAAACCGGGACAGTACGATTCACCCCTCCACTTT.

This clonotype showed up many times. The V call is TRBV9, the J call TRBJ2-1; TRBD2 might be the D (5 bases). Trimming pared 0 bases from V and 10 bases from J, leaving 8 bases between. Germline CDR1 SGDLS, CDR2 YYNGEE. The CDR3 consists of 12 residues. CDR3 amino acids: CASSVVEEEQFF. CDR3 DNA: TGTGCCAGCAGCGTAGTGGAGGAGGAGCAGTTCTTC.

The chain is built from TRBV28 and TRBJ2-7; TRBD1 might be the D (5 bases). Germline V lookup: CDR1 MDHEN, CDR2 SYDVKM. V dropped 4 bases and J dropped 6 bases, with 22 bases sitting between them. The CDR3 runs 16 residues. CDR3 sequence: CASSSSQKWVRGEQYF. The CDR3 nucleotides are TGTGCCAGCAGTTCCTCCCAAAAGTGGGTAAGGGGCGAGCAGTACTTC.

This clonotype appeared a few times. This chain uses TRBV2 with TRBJ2-7, with D perhaps matching TRBD1 (6 bases). V was shortened by 4 bases and J by 2 bases, with 15 bases between the two germline ends. CDR3 size: 15 residues. Germline-derived CDR1 and CDR2 are SNHLY and FYNNEI. The CDR3 protein is CASSVGRTVTYEQYF. The DNA for the CDR3 is TGTGCCAGCAGTGTCGGGCGGACAGTTACCTACGAGCAGTACTTC.

The gene calls are TRBV2 and TRBJ2-7, with TRBD2 matching over 7 bases. Germline CDR1 reads SNHLY; CDR2 reads FYNNEI. This CDR3 comprises 14 residues. Unmatched junction bases numbered 3, after V lost 3 bases and J lost 1 base. The chain's CDR3 is CASSESAGSYEQYF. Written as DNA, the CDR3 is TGTGCCAGCAGTGAGTCAGCGGGATCCTACGAGCAGTACTTC.

The gene calls are TRBV6-1 and TRBJ2-2; 10 bases map to TRBD2. Germline V gives CDR1 MNHNS, CDR2 SASEGT. This CDR3 region has 16 residues. V shed 7 bases and J 3 bases; nucleotides not matched to a gene: 8. Here the CDR3 DNA reads TGTGCCAGCACCCCAGCGGGAGGGTGGTACACCGGGGAGCTGTTTTTT. Its protein is CASTPAGGWYTGELFF.

The rearrangement uses TRBV5-1 and TRBJ1-1, with a possible D match to TRBD1 (6 bases). This CDR3 contains 17 residues. CDR1 is SGHRS and CDR2 is YFSETQ in the germline V gene. Trimming pared 4 bases from V and 2 bases from J, leaving 21 bases between. The CDR3 is CASSLWGQGPPNTEAFF. CDR3 DNA: TGCGCCAGCAGCCTCTGGGGGCAGGGGCCCCCTAACACTGAAGCTTTCTTT. Using reference TRBV5-1 and TRBJ1-1 for the parts outside the CDR3, the full variable domain is KAGVTQTPRYLIKTRGQQVTLSCSPISGHRSVSWYQQTPGQGLQFLFEYFSETQRNKGNFPGRFSGRQFSNSRSEMNVSTLELGDSALYLCASSLWGQGPPNTEAFFGQGTRLTVV.

The rearrangement links TRBV3-1 to TRBJ2-1; 10 nucleotides line up with TRBD2. This CDR3 has 19 residues. The germline V gene encodes CDR1 LGHDT and CDR2 YNNKEL (reference sequence). V lost 10 bases and J lost 5; bases outside the gene matches: 23. CDR3: CANDWGIPKREGPDNEQFF. The CDR3 nucleotides are TGTGCCAACGACTGGGGGATTCCAAAGCGGGAGGGCCCCGACAATGAGCAGTTCTTC.

The chain joins TRBV7-9 to TRBJ2-5, with D possibly called TRBD1 or TRBD2 (5 bases each). CDR3 length: 13 amino acids. V gave up 4 bases and J gave up 1 base, with 7 bases separating them. Germline values: CDR1 SEHNR, CDR2 FQNEAQ (reference sequence). CDR3 sequence (DNA): TGTGCCAGCAGCTCCGGGACCCAAGAGACCCAGTACTTC. Its translation: CASSSGTQETQYF.